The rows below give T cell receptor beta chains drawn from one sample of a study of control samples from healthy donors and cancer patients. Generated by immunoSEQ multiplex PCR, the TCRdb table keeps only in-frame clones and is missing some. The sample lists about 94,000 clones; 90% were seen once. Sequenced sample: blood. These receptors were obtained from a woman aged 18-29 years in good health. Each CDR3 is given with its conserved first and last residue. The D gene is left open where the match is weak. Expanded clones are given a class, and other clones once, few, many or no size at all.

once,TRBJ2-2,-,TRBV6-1,CASSEGGDTGELFF,TGTGCCAGCAGTGAAGGTGGGGACACCGGGGAGCTGTTTTTT
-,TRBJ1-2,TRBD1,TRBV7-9,CASSFGDREYGYTF,TGTGCCAGCAGCTTCGGGGACAGGGAATATGGCTACACCTTC
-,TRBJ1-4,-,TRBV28,CASCKGSYEKLFF,TGTGCCAGCTGTAAGGGAAGTTATGAAAAACTGTTTTTT
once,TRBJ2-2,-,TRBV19,CASRVGRTYETGELFF,TGTGCCAGTAGGGTGGGGAGGACATACGAAACCGGGGAGCTGTTTTTT
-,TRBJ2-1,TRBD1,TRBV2,CASSAKGQGYNEQFF,TGTGCCAGCAGTGCGAAGGGACAGGGATACAATGAGCAGTTCTTC
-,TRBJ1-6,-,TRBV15,CATSIDRNSPLHF,TGTGCCACCAGCATAGACAGGAATTCACCCCTCCACTTT
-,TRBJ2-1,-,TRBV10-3,CAISEMAGISNEQFF,TGTGCCATCAGTGAGATGGCGGGAATCAGCAATGAGCAGTTCTTC
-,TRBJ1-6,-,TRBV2,CASSDRPNLNSPLHF,TGTGCCAGCAGTGACCGGCCGAACCTTAATTCACCCCTCCACTTT
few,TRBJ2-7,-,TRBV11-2,CASSLEGDGYEQYF,TGTGCCAGCAGCTTAGAGGGGGACGGCTACGAGCAGTACTTC
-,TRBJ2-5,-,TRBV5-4,CASRSQLDQETQYF,TGTGCCAGCAGATCCCAACTAGATCAAGAGACCCAGTACTTC
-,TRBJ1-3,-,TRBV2,CASSPSVTSGNTIYF,TGTGCCAGCAGCCCCTCGGTTACCTCTGGAAACACCATATATTTT
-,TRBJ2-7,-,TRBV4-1,CASSQAPTEAYEQYF,TGCGCCAGCAGCCAGGCCCCGACTGAAGCCTACGAGCAGTACTTC
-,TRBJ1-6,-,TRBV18,CASYTTNSPLHF,TGTGCCAGCTATACTACAAATTCACCCCTCCACTTT
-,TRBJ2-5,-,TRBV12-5,CASGDTVQETQYF,TGTGCTAGTGGGGACACAGTTCAAGAGACCCAGTACTTC
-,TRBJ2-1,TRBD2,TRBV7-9,CASSPRGGTLSYNEQFF,TGTGCCAGCAGCCCCCGGGGGGGGACTCTCTCCTACAATGAGCAGTTCTTC
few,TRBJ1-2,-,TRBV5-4,CASSPQGASNYGYTF,TGTGCCAGCAGCCCACAGGGTGCTTCGAACTATGGCTACACCTTC
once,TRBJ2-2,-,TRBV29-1,CSVLGGANTGELFF,TGCAGCGTTCTGGGTGGGGCGAACACCGGGGAGCTGTTTTTT
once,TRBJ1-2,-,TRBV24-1,CATSDAKNNYGYTF,TGTGCCACCAGTGATGCAAAGAATAACTATGGCTACACCTTC
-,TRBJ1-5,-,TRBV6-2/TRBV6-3,CASSYSNTQGNQPQHF,TGTGCCAGCAGTTACTCGAACACCCAGGGGAATCAGCCCCAGCATTTT
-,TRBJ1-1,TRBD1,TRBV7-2,CASSPGQAANTEAFF,TGTGCCAGCAGCCCCGGACAGGCGGCGAACACTGAAGCTTTCTTT
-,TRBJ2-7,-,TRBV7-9,CASAAIYEQYF,TGTGCCAGCGCCGCGATCTACGAGCAGTACTTC
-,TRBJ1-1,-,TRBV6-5,CASTLVGRGGTEAFF,TGTGCCAGCACCCTAGTTGGGAGGGGCGGCACTGAAGCTTTCTTT
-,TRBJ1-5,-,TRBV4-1,CASSQVSGGNQPRHF,TGCGCCAGCAGCCAAGTATCGGGAGGCAATCAGCCCCGGCATTTT
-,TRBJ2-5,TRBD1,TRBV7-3,CASSLMTGGRETQYF,TGTGCCAGCAGCTTAATGACAGGGGGCAGGGAGACCCAGTACTTC
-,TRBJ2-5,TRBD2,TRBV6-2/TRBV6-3,CASSTGLAGKTQYF,TGTGCCAGCAGTACTGGACTAGCGGGGAAGACCCAGTACTTC
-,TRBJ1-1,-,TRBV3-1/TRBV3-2,CASSQGIMNTEAFF,TGTGCCAGCAGCCAAGGGATCATGAACACTGAAGCTTTCTTT
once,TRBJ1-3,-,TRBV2,CASKQDTSSGNTIYF,TGTGCCAGCAAACAGGACACTAGCTCTGGAAACACCATATATTTT
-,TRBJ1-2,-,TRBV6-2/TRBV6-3,CASSYPTVTDYGYTF,TGTGCCAGCAGTTACCCGACGGTAACAGACTATGGCTACACCTTC
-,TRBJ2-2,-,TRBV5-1,CASSLEEARNTGELFF,TGCGCCAGCAGCTTGGAGGAGGCCCGGAACACCGGGGAGCTGTTTTTT
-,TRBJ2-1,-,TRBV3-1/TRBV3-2,CASSLRGAGYNEQFF,TGTGCCAGCAGCCTTCGGGGGGCCGGGTACAATGAGCAGTTCTTC
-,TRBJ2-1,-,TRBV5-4,CASSRYNEQFF,TGTGCCAGCAGCCGTTACAATGAGCAGTTCTTC
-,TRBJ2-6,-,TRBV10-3,CAISDIGLAGANVLTF,TGTGCCATCAGTGATATCGGTCTGGCCGGGGCCAACGTCCTGACTTTC
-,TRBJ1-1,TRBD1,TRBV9,CASTPGTGEANTEAFF,TGTGCCAGCACCCCCGGGACAGGGGAAGCGAACACTGAAGCTTTCTTT
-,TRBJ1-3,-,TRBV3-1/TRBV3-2,CASSSEGARDTIYF,TGTGCCAGCTCCTCGGAAGGCGCGCGGGACACCATATATTTT
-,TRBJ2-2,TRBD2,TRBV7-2,CASSLSSGGAAGELFF,TGTGCCAGCAGCCTCTCTAGCGGGGGGGCCGCCGGGGAGCTGTTTTTT
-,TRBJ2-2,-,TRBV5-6,CASSLIAGAWTGELFF,TGTGCCAGCAGCTTGATTGCAGGGGCGTGGACCGGGGAGCTGTTTTTT
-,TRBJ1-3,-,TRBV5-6,CASTQLGQSSGNTIYF,TGTGCCAGCACCCAGTTAGGACAGAGCTCTGGAAACACCATATATTTT